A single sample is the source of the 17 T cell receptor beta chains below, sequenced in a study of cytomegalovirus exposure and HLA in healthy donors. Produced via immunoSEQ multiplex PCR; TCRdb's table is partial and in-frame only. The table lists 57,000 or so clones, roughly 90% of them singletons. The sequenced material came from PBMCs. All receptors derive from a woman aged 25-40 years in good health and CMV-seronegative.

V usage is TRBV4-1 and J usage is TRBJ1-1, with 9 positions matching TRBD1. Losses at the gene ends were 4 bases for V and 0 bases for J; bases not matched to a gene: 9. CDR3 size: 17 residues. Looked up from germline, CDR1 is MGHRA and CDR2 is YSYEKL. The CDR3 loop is CASSPRTGETMNTEAFF. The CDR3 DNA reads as TGCGCCAGCAGCCCACGGACAGGGGAGACCATGAACACTGAAGCTTTCTTT.

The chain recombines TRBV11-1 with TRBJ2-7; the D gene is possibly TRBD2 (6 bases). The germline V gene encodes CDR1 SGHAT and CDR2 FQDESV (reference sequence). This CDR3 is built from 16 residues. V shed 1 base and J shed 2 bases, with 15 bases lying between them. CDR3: CASSLGWEETAYEQYF. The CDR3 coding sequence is TGTGCCAGCAGCTTAGGGTGGGAGGAGACGGCCTACGAGCAGTACTTC.

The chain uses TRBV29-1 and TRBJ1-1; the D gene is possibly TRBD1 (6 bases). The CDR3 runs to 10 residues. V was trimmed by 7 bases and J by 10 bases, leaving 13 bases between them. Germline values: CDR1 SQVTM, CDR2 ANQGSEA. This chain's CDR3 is CSGEDRGAFF. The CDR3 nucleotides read TGCAGCGGAGAGGACAGAGGAGCTTTCTTT.

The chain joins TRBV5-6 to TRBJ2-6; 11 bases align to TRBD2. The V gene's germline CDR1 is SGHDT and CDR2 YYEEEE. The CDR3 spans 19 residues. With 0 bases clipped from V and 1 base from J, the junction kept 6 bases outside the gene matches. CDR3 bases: TGTGCCAGCAGCTTGGGTCCTAGCGGGAGGAGTTCTGGGGCCAACGTCCTGACTTTC. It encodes CASSLGPSGRSSGANVLTF.

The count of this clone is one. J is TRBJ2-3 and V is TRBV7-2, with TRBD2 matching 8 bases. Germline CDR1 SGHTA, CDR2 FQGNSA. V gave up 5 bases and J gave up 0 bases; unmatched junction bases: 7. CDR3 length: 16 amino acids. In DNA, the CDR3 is TGTGCCAGCAGCCCACGAGTAGCGGGGAGCACAGATACGCAGTATTTT. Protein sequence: CASSPRVAGSTDTQYF.

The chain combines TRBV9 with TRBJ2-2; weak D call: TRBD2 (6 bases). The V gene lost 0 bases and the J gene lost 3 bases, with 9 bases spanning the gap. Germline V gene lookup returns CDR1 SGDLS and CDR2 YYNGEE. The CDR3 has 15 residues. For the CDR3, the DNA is TGTGCCAGCAGCGTAGCCGGAGGGTACACCGGGGAGCTGTTTTTT. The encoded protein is CASSVAGGYTGELFF.

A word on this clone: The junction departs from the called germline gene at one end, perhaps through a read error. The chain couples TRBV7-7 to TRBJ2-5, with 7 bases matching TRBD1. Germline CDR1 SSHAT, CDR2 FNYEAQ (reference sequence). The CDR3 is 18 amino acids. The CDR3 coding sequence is TGTGCTAGCAGCTCCAGGTACCCCGGGACAGCGGAGCAAGAGACCCAGTACTTC. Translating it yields CASSSRYPGTAEQETQYF.

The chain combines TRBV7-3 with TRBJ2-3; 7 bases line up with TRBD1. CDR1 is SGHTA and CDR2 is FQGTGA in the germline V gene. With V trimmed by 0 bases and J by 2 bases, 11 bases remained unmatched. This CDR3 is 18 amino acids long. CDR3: CASSLTYRLGGITDTQYF. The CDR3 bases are TGTGCCAGCAGCTTAACTTATCGGTTAGGGGGCATCACAGATACGCAGTATTTT.

CDR3 nucleotides: TGCAGCGTTGAAGAGTCGGGGGAGAGAGGTCAGCCCCAGCATTTT. As protein: CSVEESGERGQPQHF. The chain recombines TRBV29-1 with TRBJ1-5, with D tentatively TRBD1 (5 bases). The V gene's germline CDR1 is SQVTM and CDR2 ANQGSEA. CDR3 length: 15 amino acids. V was clipped by 0 bases and J by 6 bases, with 15 bases between them. The whole variable domain, remainder taken from reference TRBV29-1 and TRBJ1-5, is SAVISQKPSRDICQRGTSLTIQCQVDSQVTMMFWYRQQPGQSLTLIATANQGSEATYESGFVIDKFPISRPNLTFSTLTVSNMSPEDSSIYLCSVEESGERGQPQHFGDGTRLSIL.

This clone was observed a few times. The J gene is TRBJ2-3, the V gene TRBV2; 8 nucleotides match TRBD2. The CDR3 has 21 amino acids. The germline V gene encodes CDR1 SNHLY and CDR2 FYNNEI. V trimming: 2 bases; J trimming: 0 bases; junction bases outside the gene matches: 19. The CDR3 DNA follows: TGTGCCAGCAGTGAAACGGTGGGGTTGTTAGCGGGAAGAAAGAGCACAGATACGCAGTATTTT. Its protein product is CASSETVGLLAGRKSTDTQYF.

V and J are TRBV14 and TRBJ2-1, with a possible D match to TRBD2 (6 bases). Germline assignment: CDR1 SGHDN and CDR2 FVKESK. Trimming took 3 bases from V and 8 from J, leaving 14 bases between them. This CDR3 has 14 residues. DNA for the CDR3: TGTGCCAGCAGCCAGCAGCGGGTTAGCGATGAGCAGTTCTTC. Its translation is CASSQQRVSDEQFF.

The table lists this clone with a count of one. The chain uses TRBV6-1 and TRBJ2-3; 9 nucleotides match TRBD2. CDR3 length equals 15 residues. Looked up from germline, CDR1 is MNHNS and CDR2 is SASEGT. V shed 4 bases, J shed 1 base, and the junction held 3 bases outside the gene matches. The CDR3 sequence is CASSGLAGGTDTQYF. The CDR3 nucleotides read TGTGCCAGCAGTGGATTAGCGGGAGGCACAGATACGCAGTATTTT.

The CDR3 spells CASSRVGVTQPQHF. CDR3 bases: TGTGCCAGTAGTCGGGTCGGGGTGACTCAGCCCCAGCATTTT. The V call is TRBV19, the J call TRBJ1-5; no firm D call. The CDR3 runs 14 residues. V was clipped by 5 bases and J by 6 bases, with 14 bases between them. Germline V gene sequence: CDR1 LNHDA, CDR2 SQIVND (reference sequence).

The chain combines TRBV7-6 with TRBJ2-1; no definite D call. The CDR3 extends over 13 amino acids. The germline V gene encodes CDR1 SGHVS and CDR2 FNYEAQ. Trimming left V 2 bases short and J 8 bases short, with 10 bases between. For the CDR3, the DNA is TGTGCCAGCAGCTTAATAGCTCTGGATGAGCAGTTCTTC. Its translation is CASSLIALDEQFF.

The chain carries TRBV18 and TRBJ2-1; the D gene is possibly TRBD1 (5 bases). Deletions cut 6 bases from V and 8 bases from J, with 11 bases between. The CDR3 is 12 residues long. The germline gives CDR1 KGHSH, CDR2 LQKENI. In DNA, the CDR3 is TGTGCCAGCTCGCAGGGCAGGGATGAGCAGTTCTTC. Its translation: CASSQGRDEQFF.

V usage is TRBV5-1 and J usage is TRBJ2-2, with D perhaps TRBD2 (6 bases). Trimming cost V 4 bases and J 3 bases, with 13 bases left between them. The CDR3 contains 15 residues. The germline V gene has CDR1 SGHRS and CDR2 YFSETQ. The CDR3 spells CASSRTTQDTGELFF. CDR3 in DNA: TGCGCCAGCAGCCGGACTACCCAGGACACCGGGGAGCTGTTTTTT.

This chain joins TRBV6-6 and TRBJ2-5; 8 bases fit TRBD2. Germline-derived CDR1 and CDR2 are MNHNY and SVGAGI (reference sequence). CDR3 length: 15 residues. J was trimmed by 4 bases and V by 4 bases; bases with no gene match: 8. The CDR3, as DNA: TGTGCCAGCAGTTTACTAGCGGCCAACCGAGAGACCCAGTACTTC. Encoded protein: CASSLLAANRETQYF.